This is a list of T cell receptor beta chains from one sample in a study of T cells after yellow fever vaccination. TCRdb ran MiXCR on the 5' RACE reads and lists one entry per CDR3 protein. This table has about 14,000 distinct CDR3 sequences, more than 7% appearing once. The material was PBMCs, either bulk or a sorted T-cell subset (CD4+, CD8+, memory, or dextramer-sorted; not recorded which), obtained on the day of the yellow fever booster vaccination. All receptors derive from a man in his late teens or twenties who received the YFV17D yellow fever vaccine. CDR3s include the opening cysteine and the closing phenylalanine or tryptophan. The order of the fields is clone size, V gene, D gene, J gene, CDR3 DNA, CDR3 protein. A D gene is named only where the DNA matches it firmly. A row's size may be missing; if present it is once, few, many or a size class.

many	TRBV4-2	TRBD2	TRBJ2-1	TGTGCCAGCAGCAATGAGCGGGGGGGTGAAAATGAGCAGTTCTTC	CASSNERGGENEQFF
many	TRBV9	.	TRBJ1-5	TGTGCCAGCAGCCCCGCGGGAGTTTTAGGTCAGCCCCAGCATTTT	CASSPAGVLGQPQHF
large	TRBV29-1	.	TRBJ1-1	TGCAGCGTTGATGCGGGCAACGCTGAAGCTTTCTTT	CSVDAGNAEAFF
many	TRBV6-6	.	TRBJ1-5	TGTGCCAGCAGCTCCGAACAGCCCCAGCATTTT	CASSSEQPQHF
many	TRBV2	TRBD1	TRBJ1-2	TGTGCCACTCGGACAGGGAGGCCCTATGGCTACACCTTC	CATRTGRPYGYTF
many	TRBV5-1	.	TRBJ1-1	TGCGCCAGCTCCCTGGGGGTAGAGAACACTGAAGCTTTCTTT	CASSLGVENTEAFF
many	TRBV19	.	TRBJ2-7	TGTGCCAGTAGCCCCCTAGCGAGCTCCTACGAGCAGTACTTC	CASSPLASSYEQYF
medium-sized	TRBV12-3/TRBV12-4	TRBD1	TRBJ1-3	TGTGCCAGCAGGTTACAGGGGGCGGCTGGAAACACCATATATTTT	CASRLQGAAGNTIYF
many	TRBV9	.	TRBJ1-6	TGTGCCAGCAGCGTAACCGCCACCTATAATTCACCCCTCCACTTT	CASSVTATYNSPLHF
medium-sized	TRBV7-2	TRBD2	TRBJ2-3	TGTGCCAGCAGCTTAAACGAGCGGGGGACAAGGGGAGATACGCAGTATTTT	CASSLNERGTRGDTQYF
medium-sized	TRBV10-3	.	TRBJ2-5	TGTGCCATCAGTGATTCTAGGGGGGCTCAAGAGACCCAGTACTTC	CAISDSRGAQETQYF
.	TRBV20-1	TRBD1	TRBJ1-1	TGCAGTGCTAGGGACAGGGCCTCTGATGCTTTCTTT	CSARDRASDAFF
many	TRBV5-8	.	TRBJ1-5	TGTGCCAGCAGCTTGGGGGTGACAGGATCTGCTCAGCCCCAGCATTTT	CASSLGVTGSAQPQHF
many	TRBV5-4	.	TRBJ2-3	TGTGCCAGCAGCTTGGCGGGGAAGGCGGGGAGCACAGATACGCAGTATTTT	CASSLAGKAGSTDTQYF
many	TRBV6-6	TRBD2	TRBJ2-3	TGTGCCAGCAGTGACTCAACTAGCGGGGGGGCTGATACGCAGTATTTT	CASSDSTSGGADTQYF
many	TRBV3-1	TRBD1	TRBJ1-5	TGTGCCAGCAGCCCAACCGGACAGGCCGATCAGCCCCAGCATTTT	CASSPTGQADQPQHF
medium-sized	TRBV6-6	.	TRBJ2-5	TGTGCCAGCAGTTACCGGGACCAAGAGACCCAGTACTTC	CASSYRDQETQYF
medium-sized	TRBV5-1	TRBD1	TRBJ1-1	TGCGCCAGCAGAGCTGACAGGGGGCTAACTGAAGCTTTCTTT	CASRADRGLTEAFF
many	TRBV5-4	.	TRBJ2-7	TGTGCCAGCAGCCATCCTCAGGCCGGAGCCTACGAGCAGTACTTC	CASSHPQAGAYEQYF
medium-sized	TRBV18	.	TRBJ2-7	TGTGCCAGCTCACCCGACCCGCTTGAGCAGTACTTC	CASSPDPLEQYF
many	TRBV4-1	TRBD2	TRBJ2-2	TGCGCCAGCAGCCAAGCCCTAGCGGGGGGGCCCGACACCGGGGAGCTGTTTTTT	CASSQALAGGPDTGELFF
medium-sized	TRBV25-1	.	TRBJ2-7	TGTGCCAGCAGTGCCGGATACGGCTACGAGCAGTACTTC	CASSAGYGYEQYF
many	TRBV11-2	.	TRBJ1-5	TGTGCCAGCAGCCGCGGGGGCCGCCAGCCCCAGCATTTT	CASSRGGRQPQHF
many	TRBV29-1	.	TRBJ2-4	TGCAGCGTTGAACTAGCAGCCAAAAACATTCAGTACTTC	CSVELAAKNIQYF
many	TRBV20-1	TRBD1	TRBJ1-1	TGCAGTGCTAGACGGACAGGGAACACTGAAGCTTTCTTT	CSARRTGNTEAFF
.	TRBV27	TRBD2	TRBJ2-3	TGTGCCAGCACCGGGGGGGGCCGGGGGACAGATACGCAGTATTTT	CASTGGGRGTDTQYF
many	TRBV11-2	TRBD2	TRBJ2-2	TGTGCCAGCTGGGGGGGACTAGCGCTCACCGGGGAGCTGTTTTTT	CASWGGLALTGELFF
many	TRBV4-1	.	TRBJ2-2	TGCGCCATCGGCAATAAGGGCGGGGAGCTGTTTTTT	CAIGNKGGELFF
many	TRBV6-5	.	TRBJ1-4	TGTGCCAGCAGTTACTCTCGGGTGGGAACTAATGAAAAACTGTTTTTT	CASSYSRVGTNEKLFF
many	TRBV7-9	.	TRBJ1-1	TGTGCCAGCAGCGCTCCGGCGTGGAACACTGAAGCTTTCTTT	CASSAPAWNTEAFF
many	TRBV4-2	TRBD2	TRBJ2-3	TGTGCCAGCAGCCAAGAACCAGCGGGGGCCACAGATACGCAGTATTTT	CASSQEPAGATDTQYF
many	TRBV28	TRBD1	TRBJ2-5	TGTGCCAGCAGCTCAACACAGGGGTGGGAGACCCAGTACTTC	CASSSTQGWETQYF
many	TRBV19	.	TRBJ2-2	TGTGCCAGTAGCCTACAGGACACCGGGGAGCTGTTTTTT	CASSLQDTGELFF
many	TRBV20-1	TRBD2	TRBJ2-5	TGCAGTGCTAGAGATCTCTTTCGGGGGGGCCAAGAGACCCAGTACTTC	CSARDLFRGGQETQYF
many	TRBV4-3	.	TRBJ2-2	TGTGCCAGCAGCCCACGACCAGTACAGTCCGGGGAGCTGTTTTTT	CASSPRPVQSGELFF
many	TRBV29-1	.	TRBJ2-5	TGCAGCGTTCCGGGCTCGGGGGAGACCCAGTACTTC	CSVPGSGETQYF
many	TRBV12-3/TRBV12-4	.	TRBJ1-4	TGTGCCAGCACTCCTTCCCCCCGTTATGAAAAACTGTTTTTT	CASTPSPRYEKLFF
many	TRBV10-3	.	TRBJ1-3	TGTGCCATCAGTGAGTCCTCTGGAAACACCATATATTTT	CAISESSGNTIYF
many	TRBV7-9	.	TRBJ2-2	TGTGCCAGCAGCTTGATGGGGGGATCAAGGACCGGGGAGCTGTTTTTT	CASSLMGGSRTGELFF
many	TRBV4-2	.	TRBJ1-2	TGTGCCAGCAGCCAGGGAGGTAACGGTGGGGTAAACTATGGCTACACCTTC	CASSQGGNGGVNYGYTF
many	TRBV20-1	.	TRBJ1-4	TGCAGTGCTTGGACACAGGAAAAACTGTTTTTT	CSAWTQEKLFF